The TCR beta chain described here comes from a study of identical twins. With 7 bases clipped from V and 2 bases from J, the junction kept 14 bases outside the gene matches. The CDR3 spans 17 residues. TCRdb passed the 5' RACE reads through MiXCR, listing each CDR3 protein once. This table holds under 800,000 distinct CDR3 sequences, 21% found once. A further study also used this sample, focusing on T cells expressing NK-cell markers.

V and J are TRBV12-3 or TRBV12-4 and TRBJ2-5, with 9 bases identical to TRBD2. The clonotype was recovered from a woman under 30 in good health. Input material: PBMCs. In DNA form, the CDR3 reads TGTGCCAGCATGGCCCTGGCTAGCGGGGCAGTGCAAGAGACCCAGTACTTC. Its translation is CASMALASGAVQETQYF.